The T cell receptor (beta chain) under discussion was sequenced for a study of identical twins. TCRdb fed the 5' RACE reads into MiXCR, producing one record per CDR3 protein. The repertoire holds hundreds of thousands of distinct CDR3 sequences, with 24% as singletons. In its sample, this clonotype was seen a few times. Trimming took 4 bases from V and 2 from J, leaving 14 bases between them. The germline V gene has CDR1 SGHKS and CDR2 YYEKEE (reference sequence). The CDR3 length is 15 residues. These data also formed part of another study, on T cells expressing NK-cell markers. That paper states: Seven sequenced donors out of eight were HCMV-seropositive, one seronegative. Clones of NKG2C+ T cells that had expanded were of unclear HCMV specificity.

This rearrangement joins TRBV5-5 to TRBJ2-3, with D possibly being TRBD1 or TRBD2 (5 bases each). The material sequenced was CD4+ T cells sorted from blood. The TCR originated in a woman under 30 in good health. Written as DNA, the CDR3 is TGTGCCAGCAGCATGGGACCATCCTTCACAGATACGCAGTATTTT. Amino acids: CASSMGPSFTDTQYF.